These T cell receptor beta chains were read from a single sample in a study of blood T cell repertoires in COVID-19. Profiled with immunoSEQ multiplex PCR; TCRdb holds only in-frame clones, not every one. In the table there are some 90,000 clones, 80% to 90% of which are singletons. The sample consisted of peripheral blood. These receptors were obtained from a man aged 50 or older with acute or convalescent COVID-19. CDR3s leave out the opening cysteine and the closing phenylalanine or tryptophan. Each record gives: J gene, V gene, CDR3 protein.

>TRBJ2-1|TRBV3-1/TRBV3-2
ASSQVVSSWDEQF
>TRBJ1-1|TRBV19
ASSLNRGLTEAF
>TRBJ1-2|TRBV3-1/TRBV3-2
ASSLTGTNYGYT
>TRBJ1-1|TRBV5-1
ASSSALTGYTEAF
>TRBJ1-1|TRBV28
ASLGGNTEAF
>TRBJ1-4|TRBV5-5
ASSYASDEKLF
>TRBJ1-3|TRBV2
ASTDRYSGNTIY
>TRBJ2-3|TRBV18
ASSPPGLAGGLDTQY
>TRBJ1-2|TRBV6-1
ASSDSGYGYT
>TRBJ1-2|TRBV28
ASSRTGGVFRYT
>TRBJ2-2|TRBV24-1
ATSGSIYTGELF
>TRBJ1-4|TRBV30
AWSDGLWREKLF
>TRBJ2-2|TRBV7-2
ASSLGTSRTGELF
>TRBJ2-2|TRBV7-9
ASSYRVGLAGDTGELF
>TRBJ1-5|TRBV28
ASDRVIPNQPQH
>TRBJ2-1|TRBV7-7
ASSLDARLAGGIYNEQF
>TRBJ1-2|TRBV7-9
ASSLPGGYGYT
>TRBJ1-3|TRBV3-1/TRBV3-2
ASSPYGTGKGTIY
>TRBJ2-7|TRBV10-2
ASSRGLPYEQY
>TRBJ2-2|TRBV29-1
SVETRDRGGGDTGELF
>TRBJ1-1|TRBV20-1
SASGPLAGVGTAEAF
>TRBJ1-2|TRBV19
ASSPSQGGIYGYT
>TRBJ1-2|TRBV7-2
ASSLASGQFYGYT
>TRBJ2-1|TRBV19
ASSSEFRHNEQF
>TRBJ2-5|TRBV9
ASSVQDSNQETQY
>TRBJ1-2|TRBV9
ASSPPTLSGYT
>TRBJ2-7|TRBV11-3
ASSSGHGTGYEQY
>TRBJ2-2|TRBV7-9
ASSPWTANTGELF